The sequence of this TCR beta chain was determined in a study of cytotoxic CD8 clonotypes in ibrutinib-treated CLL. The intended depth for sequencing was 1 in 200,000 to 1 in 1 million T cells. Only in-frame clones appear in the TCRdb table, and some are missing; sequencing was by immunoSEQ multiplex PCR. This sample has 250,000 to 350,000 clones, with roughly 76% found just once. The CDR3 covers 13 residues. CDR1 and CDR2 (germline): SEHNR, FQNEAQ (reference sequence). V shed 4 bases and J shed 3 bases, with 10 bases lying between them. This sequence joins TRBV7-9 and TRBJ2-7, with D tentatively TRBD2 (6 bases). This material consisted of PBMCs, taken at disease progression, from a patient treated with ibrutinib. The TCR originated in a human donor with chronic lymphocytic leukemia. The CDR3 DNA sequence: TGTGCCAGCAGCTATGGGGAGGACTACGAGCAGTACTTC. Protein product: CASSYGEDYEQYF.